The rows below give T cell receptor beta chains drawn from one sample of a study of blood T cell repertoires in COVID-19. Only in-frame clones appear in the TCRdb table, and some are missing; sequencing was by immunoSEQ multiplex PCR. The table lists 150,000 to 250,000 clones, around 80% of them singletons. The sequenced sample was peripheral blood. The receptors here all came from a human donor with acute or convalescent COVID-19. The donor label of this sample is uncertain. CDR3s include the opening cysteine and the closing phenylalanine or tryptophan. D genes are given only for firm matches. Size tells how often a clone was seen (once, few, many) or the class of an expanded clone, and some rows leave it out.

j_call clone_size cdr3_length d_call v_call cdr3_nt cdr3_aa
TRBJ2-7 NA 13 NA TRBV14 TGTGCCAGCAGCCAAGATCTTCCGTATCTGCAGTACTTC CASSQDLPYLQYF
TRBJ1-1 NA 15 TRBD1 TRBV7-9 TGTGCCAGCAGCTCCGGACAGGGGGCGAACACTGAAGCTTTCTTT CASSSGQGANTEAFF
TRBJ1-1 NA 12 TRBD1 TRBV10-3 TGTGCCATCAGTGGGACAGGGGACAGAGCTTTCTTT CAISGTGDRAFF
TRBJ1-1 few 13 NA TRBV12-3/TRBV12-4 TGTGCCAGCAGTCGATACGGGGACACTGAAGCTTTCTTT CASSRYGDTEAFF
TRBJ2-3 once 17 TRBD2 TRBV3-1/TRBV3-2 TGTGCCAGCAGCCAAGCCCTACTAGCGGGAGGCACAGATACGCAGTATTTT CASSQALLAGGTDTQYF
TRBJ2-7 NA 15 TRBD2 TRBV5-1 TGCGCCAGCAGCTTGGGCACTAGCGGCCTCTACGAGCAGTACTTC CASSLGTSGLYEQYF
TRBJ1-2 NA 12 NA TRBV19 TGTGCCAGTAGCGGCCAGGTGAAAGGCTACACCTTC CASSGQVKGYTF
TRBJ1-1 once 15 NA TRBV7-8 TGTGCCAGCAGCTTAAAGAGGCAGTTGAACACTGAAGCTTTCTTT CASSLKRQLNTEAFF
TRBJ1-2 NA 15 NA TRBV18 TGTGCCAGCTCACCGGCTCATACAGGGTGGGATGGCTACACCTTC CASSPAHTGWDGYTF
TRBJ2-3 NA 16 TRBD2 TRBV5-1 TGCGCCAGCAGCCAAAGACTAGCGGGAGGAGTAGATACGCAGTATTTT CASSQRLAGGVDTQYF
TRBJ1-1 NA 16 TRBD1 TRBV9 TGTGCCAGCAGTCGTCCCGGGACAGGGTTAAACACTGAAGCTTTCTTT CASSRPGTGLNTEAFF
TRBJ1-4 NA 15 NA TRBV5-1 TGCGCCAGCAGCTTGTCCAGGCGGGCTGACGAAAAACTGTTTTTT CASSLSRRADEKLFF
TRBJ2-3 NA 16 TRBD2 TRBV19 TGTGCCAGTAGTCCCCGAACTAGCGGGGACACAGATACGCAGTATTTT CASSPRTSGDTDTQYF
TRBJ2-1 NA 14 TRBD2 TRBV6-5 TGTGCCAGCAAGGCTAGCGGGGCCTCCAATGAGCAGTTCTTC CASKASGASNEQFF
TRBJ2-1 once 17 TRBD2 TRBV7-8 TGTGCCAGCAGCCTCCGTAGCGGGCCGGGCCCTTACAATGAGCAGTTCTTC CASSLRSGPGPYNEQFF
TRBJ2-3 NA 14 NA TRBV9 TGTGCCAGCAGCCCCCGTTCCCCTAGCGTCACGCAGTATTTT CASSPRSPSVTQYF
TRBJ2-3 once 16 TRBD2 TRBV9 TGTGCCAGCAGCCTCGGACTAGCGGGAGGAGGGGGTACGCAGTATTTT CASSLGLAGGGGTQYF
TRBJ1-4 NA 15 TRBD1 TRBV6-1 TGTGCCAGCAGTGAGCGGACAGGGGGTAATGAAAAACTGTTTTTT CASSERTGGNEKLFF
TRBJ1-1 NA 12 NA TRBV12-3/TRBV12-4 TGTGCCAGCAGTTTTTCTCGACAGTTAGCTTTCTTT CASSFSRQLAFF
TRBJ2-3 NA 16 TRBD2 TRBV7-3 TGTGCCAGCAGCTTAGGGAGCGGGAGGGATCACAACACGCAGTATTTT CASSLGSGRDHNTQYF
TRBJ2-7 NA 12 NA TRBV27 TGTGCCAGCAGTGCGAGCTCCTACGAGCAGTACTTC CASSASSYEQYF
TRBJ2-7 NA 14 NA TRBV3-1/TRBV3-2 TGTGCCAGCAGCCGGGGGGTCGCCTCCTACGAGCAGTACTTC CASSRGVASYEQYF
TRBJ1-1 NA 15 TRBD1 TRBV30 TGTGCCTGGAGTGCCCCAGGGGGCGCGGGCACTGAAGCTTTCTTT CAWSAPGGAGTEAFF
TRBJ2-7 NA 14 TRBD2 TRBV19 TGTGCCAGCAGGGGACTAGCGGAGTGGGACGAGCAGTACTTC CASRGLAEWDEQYF
TRBJ2-1 NA 19 TRBD1 TRBV4-2 TGTGCCAGCAGCCAAGAAAGTGTAGGGGGACAGGGGGCGTACAATGAGCAGTTCTTC CASSQESVGGQGAYNEQFF
TRBJ1-5 NA 15 TRBD1 TRBV19 TGTGCCAGTAGGGGGACAGGGGGCATTAAACAGCCCCAGCATTTT CASRGTGGIKQPQHF
TRBJ2-2 few 15 NA TRBV13 TGTGCCAGCAGCTTAGCGGGACTCCACACCGGGGAGCTGTTTTTT CASSLAGLHTGELFF
TRBJ2-7 NA 16 TRBD1 TRBV4-3 TGCGCCAGCAGCCAAGAAGCCGGGACAGGGGGCGGCGAGCAGTACTTC CASSQEAGTGGGEQYF
TRBJ1-2 NA 15 TRBD1 TRBV6-2/TRBV6-3 TGTGCCAGCAGTTATGACAGGGGGGCCAACTATGGCTACACCTTC CASSYDRGANYGYTF
TRBJ1-4 NA 13 NA TRBV9 TGTGCCAGCAGCGCCCCTGGTGACTTAAAACTGTTTTTT CASSAPGDLKLFF
TRBJ2-2 NA 15 TRBD2 TRBV7-3 TGTGCCAGCAGCTTACTAGCGGGAGATCGCGGGGAGCTGTTTTTT CASSLLAGDRGELFF
TRBJ1-1 NA 16 NA TRBV10-3 TGTGCCATCATCCGAGGGGGACAAGGGAGGAACACTGAAGCTTTCTTT CAIIRGGQGRNTEAFF
TRBJ1-1 NA 14 NA TRBV10-3 TGTGCCATCAGAGGGGACACTAGGAACACTGAAGCTTTCTTT CAIRGDTRNTEAFF
TRBJ2-3 NA 15 TRBD2 TRBV28 TGTGCCAGCAGCATCAGGACTAGCGGCACAGATACGCAGTATTTT CASSIRTSGTDTQYF
TRBJ2-1 NA 16 TRBD2 TRBV9 TGTGCCAGCAGCGTAGCTGGGACTAGAGGCCCCAATGAGCAGTTCTTC CASSVAGTRGPNEQFF
TRBJ2-1 NA 16 TRBD2 TRBV18 TGTGCCAGCTCACCGCCTACTAGCGGGAGGGCCCATGAGCAGTTCTTC CASSPPTSGRAHEQFF
TRBJ1-1 NA 14 TRBD1 TRBV5-1 TGCGCCAGCAGCTTTGGACAGGGGGACACTGAAGCTTTCTTT CASSFGQGDTEAFF
TRBJ2-1 NA 11 NA TRBV2 TGTGCCAGCAGGTACTACAATGAGCAGTTCTTC CASRYYNEQFF
TRBJ2-3 NA 15 TRBD1 TRBV3-1/TRBV3-2 TGTGCCAGCAGCCAAGCCGGACAGGGGCCAGATACGCAGTATTTT CASSQAGQGPDTQYF
TRBJ1-4 NA 12 NA TRBV7-2 TGTGCCAGCAGGTCGGGGTCTGAAAAACTGTTTTTT CASRSGSEKLFF
TRBJ2-2 NA 15 TRBD1 TRBV5-1 TGCGCCAGCAGCTTGCAGGGGGCGGGGACCGGGGAGCTGTTTTTT CASSLQGAGTGELFF
TRBJ1-2 NA 13 NA TRBV3-1/TRBV3-2 TGTGCCAGCAGCCAGGGGCCCGGCTATGGCTACACCTTC CASSQGPGYGYTF
TRBJ2-7 NA 15 NA TRBV27 TGTGCCAGCAGTTTACAGGGTTGGCCCTCCTACGAGCAGTACTTC CASSLQGWPSYEQYF
TRBJ1-5 NA 14 TRBD1 TRBV19 TGTGCCAGCCAGGGGGAGATGAGCAATCAGCCCCAGCATTTT CASQGEMSNQPQHF
TRBJ1-2 NA 18 TRBD1 TRBV29-1 TGCAGCGTCCTCCAGGGGGGGGACAGGGGGCGTTTTGGCTATGGCTACACCTTC CSVLQGGDRGRFGYGYTF
TRBJ2-1 NA 13 TRBD1 TRBV19 TGTGCCAGTAGTCCGAGGGGGCGGAATGAGCAGTTCTTC CASSPRGRNEQFF
TRBJ2-7 NA 14 NA TRBV6-5 TGTGCCAGCAGTTACTCGCGGGGCCCCTACGAGCAGTACTTC CASSYSRGPYEQYF
TRBJ2-7 NA 13 TRBD1 TRBV6-1 TGTGCCAGCAGTGAACAGGGGGCATGGGAGCAGTACTTC CASSEQGAWEQYF
TRBJ1-1 NA 12 NA TRBV23-1 TGCGCCAGCAGCCCCGAGTACACTGAAGCTTTCTTT CASSPEYTEAFF
TRBJ1-6 once 15 NA TRBV15 TGTGCCACCAGCAGAGATCAGGTGGGCAGTTCACCCCTCCACTTT CATSRDQVGSSPLHF
TRBJ2-5 NA 15 TRBD2 TRBV5-1 TGCGCCAGCAGCGCTAGCGGCAATACGCAAGAGACCCAGTACTTC CASSASGNTQETQYF
TRBJ2-7 NA 11 NA TRBV25-1 TGTGCCACCTCTCCCGCCTACGAGCAGTACTTC CATSPAYEQYF
TRBJ1-1 NA 15 NA TRBV6-5 TGTGCCAGCAGGAGGGGGGGCCGCATGAACACTGAAGCTTTCTTT CASRRGGRMNTEAFF
TRBJ1-2 NA 15 NA TRBV18 TGTGCCAGCTCACCACTGGAGGGAGGCGTCTATGGCTACACCTTC CASSPLEGGVYGYTF
TRBJ2-3 few 14 NA TRBV10-3 TGTGCCATCAGTGAGGGCAGAAACACAGATACGCAGTATTTT CAISEGRNTDTQYF
TRBJ2-2 NA 14 NA TRBV5-1 TGCGCCAGCGGCGACAGTTCGTGGGCCGGGGAGCTGTTTTTT CASGDSSWAGELFF